Here is one T cell receptor beta chain with its context. Its antigen is not known. Profiled with immunoSEQ multiplex PCR; TCRdb holds only in-frame clones, not every one. In the table there are roughly 77,000 clones, 70% to 90% of which are singletons. The CDR3 totals 17 residues. CDR1 and CDR2 (germline): KGHSH, LQKENI. The V and J ends lost 2 bases and 1 base respectively, with 15 bases between them. The sample is drawn from a study of T cell responses to AZD1222 COVID-19 vaccine. Study findings and constraints: At 160-218 and 743-854, vaccine-associated CD4 TCRs were dominant, and they spanned spike. Clonal diversity was possibly underestimated; the donors were predominantly white British and more often female.

The source of this sequence is an adult in good health. The sequencing used peripheral blood, collected on day 0 of MenACWY control vaccination. The chain joins TRBV18 to TRBJ1-5, with TRBD1 as a possible D gene (6 bases). Here the CDR3 reads CASSPSGGRGSNQPQHF. The CDR3 DNA reads TGTGCCAGCTCACCAAGCGGGGGGCGTGGAAGCAATCAGCCCCAGCATTTT.